This entry is about one TCR beta chain. These data originate in a study of shared clonotypes between healthy human individuals. Assay used: immunoSEQ multiplex PCR; TCRdb lists only in-frame clones, some missing. The sample carries 2.3 million or so clones, approximately 95% recorded once. The CDR3 sequence is 14 residues long. V shed 7 bases and J shed 5 bases, with 18 bases lying between them. Germline V gives CDR1 SQVTM, CDR2 ANQGSEA. Sequencing used naive CD4+ T cells from PBMCs. This sample's subset: CD45RA+ positively selected. This receptor was identified in a man aged 18-30 years in good health. Some clones in this sample may be carry-over from other donors' samples. This rearrangement joins TRBV29-1 to TRBJ2-1; no firm D call. CDR3 bases: TGCAGCGCTGGTCGGCAGCGACCAGACAATGAGCAGTTCTTC. Translating gives CSAGRQRPDNEQFF.